Following are 19 T cell receptor beta chains from one sample sequenced in a study of T-cell reconstitution after alpha-beta-depleted transplantation in children. A TCRbeta library incorporating unique molecular identifiers was prepared. From the PCR reads, TCRdb called clonotypes with MiXCR, one entry per CDR3 protein. The sample has about 77,000 distinct CDR3 sequences, roughly 18% seen once. Sequencing was performed on PBMCs, mostly from graft donor cells, taken 360 days after TCRalphabeta/CD19-depleted stem cell transplant. All receptors come from a male patient under 10 years old who had a stem cell transplant for acute lymphoblastic leukemia, so the T cells may come from the graft donor.

This clonotype was seen only a few times. V and J are TRBV20-1 and TRBJ2-2; D is undetermined. V lost 2 bases, J lost 4 bases, and 11 bases lay in between. The CDR3 is 14 amino acids. CDR1 is DFQATT and CDR2 is SNEGSKA in the germline V gene (reference sequence). Here the CDR3 reads CSARSGLGTGELFF. CDR3 coding DNA: TGCAGTGCTAGATCCGGGCTGGGCACCGGGGAGCTGTTTTTT.

This clonotype occurred many times. The J gene is TRBJ1-2, the V gene TRBV7-9, with a tentative D call TRBD1 (5 bases). Between the trimmed V and J ends, which lost 5 bases and 8 bases, there was a span of 12 bases. Germline values: CDR1 SEHNR, CDR2 FQNEAQ (reference sequence). The CDR3 contains 12 residues. CDR3 in DNA: TGTGCCAGCAGCCCCGCCTGGGGCGGCTACACCTTC. It specifies CASSPAWGGYTF. The entire variable domain, with the rest obtained from reference TRBV7-9 and TRBJ1-2, is as follows: DTGVSQNPRHKITKRGQNVTFRCDPISEHNRLYWYRQTLGQGPEFLTYFQNEAQLEKSRLLSDRFSAERPKGSFSTLEIQRTEQGDSAMYLCASSPAWGGYTFGSGTRLTVV.

This clonotype was detected many times. The V gene is TRBV12-3 or TRBV12-4, the J gene TRBJ2-2; 11 bases align to TRBD1. The V segment lost 2 bases and the J segment 0 bases; nucleotides outside the gene matches: 2. CDR3 length equals 17 residues. The CDR3 nucleotides read TGTGCCAGCAGTTTACCGGGACAGGGGGCGAACACCGGGGAGCTGTTTTTT. It translates to CASSLPGQGANTGELFF.

In its sample, this clonotype was seen a few times. This sequence joins TRBV6-5 and TRBJ1-1; 7 nucleotides match TRBD1. Trimming at V came to 2 bases and at J to 2 bases, leaving 5 bases not matched to a gene. The germline V gene encodes CDR1 MNHEY and CDR2 SVGAGI. This CDR3 spans 15 amino acids. The CDR3 region has the DNA TGTGCCAGCAGTTACCATCGGACAGGCAACACTGAAGCTTTCTTT. As protein: CASSYHRTGNTEAFF.

This clonotype was recorded many times. The chain employs TRBV29-1 and TRBJ2-5, with D possibly matching TRBD1 (5 bases). Germline values: CDR1 SQVTM, CDR2 ANQGSEA. V gave up 7 bases and J gave up 7 bases, with 19 bases separating them. CDR3 length equals 13 residues. CDR3 in DNA: TGCAGCGCCCAGGGTTCTTTTGCAGGGACCCAGTACTTC. Translated: CSAQGSFAGTQYF.

This clonotype showed up just a few times. The V call is TRBV12-3 or TRBV12-4, the J call TRBJ1-5; 8 bases are a match to TRBD1. The CDR3 length is 15 residues. Trimming took 5 bases from V and 4 from J; bases not matched to a gene: 7. CDR3 protein: CASSPQGAGNQPQHF. The CDR3 bases are TGTGCCAGCAGTCCCCAGGGGGCCGGGAATCAGCCCCAGCATTTT.

This clonotype has a count of ten or more. V is TRBV5-1 and J is TRBJ2-5, with a possible D match to TRBD2 (5 bases). Trimming removed 4 bases at V and 2 bases at J, with 15 bases between. CDR3 length: 15 amino acids. Germline V lookup: CDR1 SGHRS, CDR2 YFSETQ. This CDR3 is CASSPNPGNQETQYF. CDR3 nucleotides: TGCGCCAGCAGCCCAAATCCGGGAAATCAAGAGACCCAGTACTTC. Full variable domain (rest looked up from reference TRBV5-1 and TRBJ2-5): KAGVTQTPRYLIKTRGQQVTLSCSPISGHRSVSWYQQTPGQGLQFLFEYFSETQRNKGNFPGRFSGRQFSNSRSEMNVSTLELGDSALYLCASSPNPGNQETQYFGPGTRLLVL.

The chain couples TRBV4-1 to TRBJ2-3; no clear D gene. With 2 bases removed from V and 0 bases from J, the gap between germline ends came to 3 bases. This CDR3 contains 13 residues. In germline, CDR1 is MGHRA, CDR2 YSYEKL. In nucleotides, the CDR3 is TGCGCCAGCAGCCAAACTAGCACAGATACGCAGTATTTT. Protein: CASSQTSTDTQYF.

The chain joins TRBV19 to TRBJ2-5; a possible D gene is TRBD1 (6 bases). This CDR3 spans 13 amino acids. Trimming took 6 bases from V and 5 from J, leaving 13 bases between them. From germline, CDR1 is LNHDA and CDR2 SQIVND (reference sequence). CDR3 residues: CASRRRGGETQYF. The CDR3 coding sequence is TGTGCCAGTAGGCGCAGGGGCGGGGAGACCCAGTACTTC.

The chain employs TRBV3-1 and TRBJ2-1, with 9 positions matching TRBD2. Germline values: CDR1 LGHDT, CDR2 YNNKEL (reference sequence). This CDR3 is 16 amino acids long. V lost 6 bases to trimming and J lost 9 bases; unmatched junction nucleotides: 15. CDR3 loop: CASRRDSGRSQGEQFF. The CDR3 nucleotides are TGTGCCAGCAGAAGGGATAGCGGGAGATCCCAGGGTGAGCAGTTCTTC.

J is TRBJ2-7 and V is TRBV5-1, with TRBD1 matching over 9 bases. The CDR3 length is 19 residues. The germline V gene encodes CDR1 SGHRS and CDR2 YFSETQ. Germline trimming cut 0 bases from V and 2 bases from J; bases unmatched to any gene: 15. CDR3 protein: CASSLVGTGTFSQTYEQYF. Here the CDR3 DNA reads TGCGCCAGCAGCTTGGTGGGGACAGGGACATTTTCCCAGACCTACGAGCAGTACTTC.

This clonotype has just a few counts. The chain links TRBV11-2 to TRBJ2-1; D is perhaps TRBD2 (5 bases). This CDR3 comprises 14 residues. V lost 1 base and J lost 8, with 12 bases in between. Germline V gene lookup returns CDR1 SGHAT and CDR2 FQNNGV. Here the CDR3 reads CASSLAGRWDEQFF. CDR3 in DNA: TGTGCCAGCAGCTTAGCTGGGAGATGGGATGAGCAGTTCTTC.

The J gene is TRBJ1-3, the V gene TRBV5-1; D uncertain. Trimming removed 1 base at V and 0 bases at J, with 23 bases between. Per germline, CDR1 SGHRS and CDR2 YFSETQ. This CDR3 has 20 residues. The CDR3 spells CASSLFQTSGGRSSGNTIYF. CDR3 sequence (DNA): TGCGCCAGCAGCTTGTTTCAAACCAGCGGAGGAAGAAGCTCTGGAAACACCATATATTTT.

This clonotype has at least ten counts. This chain joins TRBV10-2 and TRBJ2-1; D perhaps matches TRBD2 (5 bases). This CDR3 is built from 12 residues. V shed 6 bases and J shed 9 bases, with 12 bases lying between them. The germline CDR1 and CDR2 sequences are WSHSY and SAAADI. The CDR3 region is CASRVLGFEQFF. The CDR3 DNA reads as TGCGCCAGCAGGGTACTAGGCTTTGAGCAGTTCTTC.

The J gene is TRBJ2-1, the V gene TRBV20-1; TRBD2 agrees at 8 bases. The J segment lost 2 bases and the V segment lost 3 bases, leaving 6 bases of the junction unmatched. This CDR3 comprises 15 residues. The germline CDR1 and CDR2 sequences are DFQATT and SNEGSKA (reference sequence). CDR3 nucleotide sequence: TGCAGTGCTAGGTTCCACGGGAGGGCCTACAATGAGCAGTTCTTC. The encoded protein is CSARFHGRAYNEQFF.

This clonotype was seen just once. The genes are TRBV3-1 and TRBJ2-3; 7 bases fit TRBD2. After removal of 1 base from V and 13 bases from J, the junction contained 8 bases not matched to a gene. Germline V lookup: CDR1 LGHDT, CDR2 YNNKEL (reference sequence). This CDR3 contains 13 residues. CDR3 bases: TGTGCCAGCAGCCAAGTCCTGGCAGGGAGGGAGTATTTT. It codes for CASSQVLAGREYF.

This clonotype showed up just a few times. The rearrangement links TRBV9 to TRBJ2-5; tentative D call: TRBD2 (6 bases). V was pared by 4 bases and J by 5 bases, with 18 bases between. Germline-derived CDR1 and CDR2 are SGDLS and YYNGEE. CDR3 size: 15 residues. The CDR3 DNA sequence: TGTGCCAGCAGCTCTTTCCGGGACTCGGGTGAGACCCAGTACTTC. It encodes CASSSFRDSGETQYF.

This clonotype was seen at least ten times. The rearrangement joins TRBV24-1 to TRBJ2-1; no firm D call. CDR1 and CDR2 from the germline V gene are KGHDR and SFDVKD. The CDR3 spans 12 residues. V was shortened by 3 bases and J by 8 bases, with 7 bases between the two germline ends. The CDR3 here is CATSDVGYEQFF. The DNA for the CDR3 is TGTGCCACCAGTGATGTGGGATATGAGCAGTTCTTC.

This clonotype was seen many times. This chain connects TRBV7-9 to TRBJ1-2; D not certain. The CDR3 loop spans 14 amino acids. The V end lost 4 bases, the J end lost 8 bases, and 17 bases lay between the germline ends. Germline V lookup: CDR1 SEHNR, CDR2 FQNEAQ (reference sequence). The CDR3: CASSYPPGAGGYTF. Written as DNA, the CDR3 is TGTGCCAGCAGCTACCCACCCGGCGCGGGGGGCTACACCTTC.